This is a list of T cell receptor beta chains from one sample in a study of blood T cells in healthy people across ages. TCRdb reanalysed the 5' RACE reads using MiXCR and keeps one entry per CDR3 protein. Of about 670,000 distinct CDR3 sequences in the sample, 40% to 50% were seen once. The sequenced material came from blood. Receptor source: a man older than 75 in good health. CDR3s include the opening cysteine and the closing phenylalanine or tryptophan. The D gene is left open where the match is weak. Clone size is not always given. Where it is, it says once, few, many or a class for expanded clones.

TRBV6-1,TRBD2,few,TRBJ2-7,CASISGGAWIEQYF,TGTGCCAGCATTAGCGGGGGGGCCTGGATCGAGCAGTACTTC
TRBV10-3,TRBD1,many,TRBJ1-6,CAISDRDRGNSPLHF,TGTGCCATCAGTGACCGGGACAGGGGTAATTCACCCCTCCACTTT
TRBV7-2,TRBD2,few,TRBJ2-1,CASALELAGGGKSNEQFF,TGTGCCAGCGCGCTGGAACTAGCGGGAGGTGGTAAGAGCAATGAGCAGTTCTTC
TRBV12-3/TRBV12-4,TRBD2,.,TRBJ2-1,CASSSPGRMQFF,TGTGCCAGCAGCTCCCCCGGGAGGATGCAGTTCTTC
TRBV4-1,TRBD1,.,TRBJ2-6,CASSQDSDRAGANVLTF,TGCGCCAGCAGCCAAGATAGCGACAGGGCTGGGGCCAACGTCCTGACTTTC
TRBV6-5,TRBD1,.,TRBJ2-7,CASKLRQGNSYNEQYF,TGTGCCAGCAAGCTCCGACAGGGAAACTCCTACAATGAGCAGTACTTC
TRBV6-1,.,.,TRBJ2-5,CASSEVVEGETQYF,TGTGCCAGCAGTGAAGTCGTAGAAGGGGAGACCCAGTACTTC
TRBV4-2,.,.,TRBJ2-5,CASSQDYLGRLSGGGQETQYF,TGTGCCAGCAGCCAAGATTATCTAGGCAGGCTGAGCGGAGGGGGGCAAGAGACCCAGTACTTC
TRBV25-1,.,.,TRBJ1-5,CASSSTGGGNQPQHF,TGTGCCAGCAGTTCCACCGGTGGGGGCAATCAGCCCCAGCATTTT
TRBV28,.,many,TRBJ2-7,CASSPPLGGQYF,TGTGCCAGCAGCCCACCACTAGGGGGGCAGTACTTC
TRBV3-1,TRBD2,once,TRBJ2-3,CASSPRLAGGSDTQYF,TGTGCCAGCAGCCCCCGACTAGCGGGAGGGAGCGATACGCAGTATTTT
TRBV27,TRBD2,.,TRBJ2-7,CASGLREGYEQYF,TGTGCCAGCGGTTTGCGGGAGGGCTACGAGCAGTACTTC
TRBV29-1,.,.,TRBJ1-1,CSVESLLEAFF,TGCAGCGTTGAAAGTCTACTTGAAGCTTTCTTT
TRBV5-1,.,.,TRBJ2-1,CASSLAVTSGSEQFF,TGCGCCAGCAGCTTGGCCGTTACCAGCGGGTCTGAGCAGTTCTTC
TRBV7-9,.,.,TRBJ1-4,CASSLALGDNEKLFF,TGTGCCAGCAGCTTAGCGTTGGGGGATAATGAAAAACTGTTTTTT
TRBV12-3/TRBV12-4,.,.,TRBJ2-2,CASCLSSAGELFF,TGTGCCAGCTGCTTAAGCAGCGCCGGGGAGCTGTTTTTT
TRBV10-3,TRBD1,.,TRBJ1-1,CAISQGQGLNTEAFF,TGTGCCATCAGTCAGGGACAGGGCTTGAACACTGAAGCTTTCTTT
TRBV18,TRBD1,few,TRBJ2-3,CASSLLDRGTSSTDTQYF,TGTGCCAGCTCACTACTAGACAGGGGCACATCGAGCACAGATACGCAGTATTTT
TRBV7-8,.,.,TRBJ2-1,CASSFIEVFGSWNEQFF,TGTGCCAGCAGCTTTATCGAAGTATTTGGGTCTTGGAATGAGCAGTTCTTC
TRBV12-3/TRBV12-4,.,.,TRBJ2-3,CASSTGLPDTQYF,TGTGCCAGCAGCACCGGACTCCCAGATACGCAGTATTTT
TRBV21-1,.,.,TRBJ2-2,CASSPQEGHTGELFF,TGTGCCAGCAGCCCCCAGGAGGGGCACACCGGGGAGCTGTTTTTT
TRBV20-1,.,.,TRBJ2-7,CSARDQLVGSYEQYF,TGCAGTGCTAGAGATCAACTAGTTGGGTCCTACGAGCAGTACTTC
TRBV20-1,TRBD1,few,TRBJ2-3,CSARAGGVRDTQYF,TGCAGTGCTAGAGCAGGGGGCGTGAGAGATACGCAGTATTTT
TRBV28,.,.,TRBJ2-5,CASSLSLPSETQYF,TGTGCCAGCAGTTTAAGCCTTCCTTCCGAGACCCAGTACTTC
TRBV5-1,TRBD1,.,TRBJ2-1,CASSLTDRVGYNEQFF,TGCGCCAGCAGCCTCACAGACAGGGTTGGTTACAATGAGCAGTTCTTC
TRBV4-1,.,.,TRBJ1-5,CASSQGMRAGNQPQHF,TGCGCCAGCAGCCAAGGGATGCGGGCCGGCAATCAGCCCCAGCATTTT
TRBV7-9,.,few,TRBJ1-6,CASSANRDSPLHF,TGTGCCAGCAGCGCCAACAGGGATTCACCCCTCCACTTT
TRBV28,TRBD1,.,TRBJ2-1,CASSRAGGSRQFF,TGTGCCAGCAGTAGGGCAGGGGGCTCCCGGCAGTTCTTC
TRBV20-1,TRBD2,.,TRBJ2-3,CSATRLAGFTDTQYF,TGCAGTGCTACTAGACTAGCGGGATTCACAGATACGCAGTATTTT
TRBV15,.,few,TRBJ2-7,CATSRGGAYSYEQYF,TGTGCCACCAGCAGAGGGGGGGCCTACTCCTACGAGCAGTACTTC
TRBV4-1,TRBD1,.,TRBJ2-5,CASSQDITDRDWTQYF,TGCGCCAGCAGCCAAGATATAACGGACAGGGACTGGACCCAGTACTTC
TRBV7-2,.,many,TRBJ2-3,CASSLAITDTQYF,TGTGCCAGCAGCTTAGCCATCACAGATACGCAGTATTTT
TRBV7-9,TRBD2,.,TRBJ2-3,CASTAGRGAADTQYF,TGTGCCAGCACCGCTGGGCGGGGGGCAGCAGATACGCAGTATTTT
TRBV5-1,.,.,TRBJ2-1,CASSPGRRSSYNEQFF,TGCGCCAGCAGCCCGGGACGGAGGAGCTCCTACAATGAGCAGTTCTTC
TRBV20-1,TRBD2,.,TRBJ2-5,CSARDGSRGGTSGTLQQYF,TGCAGTGCTAGAGATGGGTCCCGGGGGGGGACTAGCGGGACGCTTCAGCAGTACTTC
TRBV7-2,TRBD2,few,TRBJ2-5,CASSFRREGGETQYF,TGTGCCAGCAGCTTCCGGCGGGAGGGTGGAGAGACCCAGTACTTC
TRBV14,.,once,TRBJ2-5,CVSSQDPVLETQYF,TGTGTCAGCAGCCAAGATCCAGTTTTGGAGACCCAGTACTTC
TRBV20-1,.,.,TRBJ2-7,CSALKGRYEQYF,TGCAGTGCTCTAAAGGGTCGGTACGAGCAGTACTTC
TRBV7-9,.,few,TRBJ2-7,CASSSNSRAYEQYF,TGTGCCAGCAGCTCAAATAGCCGCGCCTACGAGCAGTACTTC
TRBV27,TRBD2,few,TRBJ2-4,CASSKLGTSGTLAKNIQYF,TGTGCCAGCAGCAAACTGGGGACTAGCGGGACACTAGCCAAAAACATTCAGTACTTC